The 17 T cell receptor beta chains in this list originate from one sample, sequenced in a study of shared clonotypes between healthy human individuals. This table comes from immunoSEQ multiplex PCR, and its TCRdb copy is limited to in-frame clones, with some not included. The sample lists around 700,000 clones; about 74% were seen once. Specimen: memory CD4+ T cells sorted from blood. Noted subset: CD45RA-negative fraction. The receptors originated from a woman between 25 and 40 years old in good health.

This clone turned up a few times. This chain uses TRBV4-1 with TRBJ2-1, with 13 bases aligning to TRBD2. The CDR3 spans 18 residues. Germline V gene data show CDR1 as MGHRA and CDR2 as YSYEKL. The J segment lost 0 bases and the V segment lost 8 bases, leaving 10 bases of the junction unmatched. Here the CDR3 reads CASVRGLAGRSSYNEQFF. For the CDR3, the DNA is TGCGCCAGCGTGCGGGGACTAGCGGGACGAAGCTCCTACAATGAGCAGTTCTTC.

The genes are TRBV5-1 and TRBJ2-1, with TRBD2 matching over 14 bases. CDR3 length: 16 residues. V lost 4 bases to trimming and J lost 8 bases; unmatched junction nucleotides: 8. Germline CDR1 SGHRS, CDR2 YFSETQ. The CDR3 reads CASSIKTSGRVDEQFF. The CDR3 nucleotides read TGCGCCAGCAGCATAAAGACTAGCGGGAGGGTTGATGAGCAGTTCTTC.

V gene TRBV11-3 combines with J gene TRBJ2-1; a weak D match, TRBD2 (6 bases). Per germline, CDR1 SGHNT and CDR2 YENEEA. CDR3 length equals 14 residues. V lost 5 bases and J lost 5, with 13 bases in between. CDR3 nucleotide sequence: TGTGCCAGCAGCCTCGGGGGTTTCAACAATGAGCAGTTCTTC. Encoded protein: CASSLGGFNNEQFF.

With respect to this clone: Other DNA sequences in the sample encode the same CDR3. The chain joins TRBV5-1 to TRBJ2-2, with unresolved D. In germline, CDR1 is SGHRS, CDR2 YFSETQ. V was cut by 0 bases and J by 2 bases, with 5 bases left in between. This CDR3 is built from 14 residues. CDR3 region: CASSLVENTGELFF. For the CDR3, the DNA is TGCGCCAGCAGCTTGGTAGAAAACACCGGGGAGCTGTTTTTT.

The V and J genes are TRBV4-1 and TRBJ1-2; D might be TRBD1 (5 bases). The CDR3 consists of 15 residues. Deletions cut 0 bases from V and 9 bases from J, with 17 bases between. Germline V lookup: CDR1 MGHRA, CDR2 YSYEKL. CDR3 sequence: CASSQDGVGARSYTF. CDR3 nucleotide sequence: TGCGCCAGCAGCCAAGATGGGGTCGGGGCAAGAAGCTACACCTTC.

In its sample, this clone was seen a few times. This rearrangement joins TRBV28 to TRBJ1-5, with TRBD1 matching 7 bases. Germline CDR1 reads MDHEN; CDR2 reads SYDVKM. Losses at the gene ends were 5 bases for V and 7 bases for J; bases not matched to a gene: 11. The CDR3 extends over 15 amino acids. CDR3 in DNA: TGTGCCAGCAGTCCCCCTGACAGGGAAGGCCAGCCCCAGCATTTT. This sequence encodes CASSPPDREGQPQHF.

The rearrangement joins TRBV21-1 to TRBJ2-5; TRBD2 reflects the table's D call only, with no check against the DNA. TRBV21-1 counts as a pseudogene. The CDR3 is 23 residues long. The CDR3 region is CASSKEGRVWTSGRLHYQETQYF. The CDR3 DNA reads as TGTGCCAGCAGCAAAGAGGGCAGGGTATGGACTAGCGGGAGGCTCCACTACCAAGAGACCCAGTACTTC.

This clone has only a few counts. The J gene is TRBJ1-1, the V gene TRBV28; the D is unclear. V lost 3 bases and J 0 bases, leaving 17 bases between the germline ends. The germline gives CDR1 MDHEN, CDR2 SYDVKM. There are 17 residues in the CDR3. CDR3 amino acids: CASSFSDRIGLNTEAFF. The CDR3 nucleotides are TGTGCCAGCAGTTTTTCTGACCGAATAGGATTGAACACTGAAGCTTTCTTT.

The genes are TRBV28 and TRBJ2-3; D is undetermined. The ends were cut back, 10 bases at V and 4 bases at J, with 12 bases in the middle. The CDR3 has 12 residues. The germline gives CDR1 MDHEN, CDR2 SYDVKM. CDR3 nucleotide sequence: TGTGCCACCCAGTTTCTTCCAGATACGCAGTATTTT. This translates into CATQFLPDTQYF.

This clone was seen a few times. The chain combines TRBV27 with TRBJ1-5, with D unresolved. The germline V gene encodes CDR1 MNHEY and CDR2 SMNVEV (reference sequence). The CDR3 is 16 residues long. Between the trimmed V and J ends, which lost 5 bases and 5 bases, there was a span of 19 bases. This CDR3 reads CASSITREDGHQPQHF. In DNA form, the CDR3 reads TGTGCCAGCAGTATAACTCGGGAGGACGGACATCAGCCCCAGCATTTT.

The gene calls are TRBV11-2 and TRBJ2-7; perhaps TRBD2 as D (7 bases). V gave up 5 bases and J gave up 3 bases, with 20 bases separating them. The CDR3 loop spans 16 amino acids. Germline V CDR1 and CDR2: SGHAT, FQNNGV. The CDR3 protein is CASSQDAREDSYEQYF. The CDR3 region has the DNA TGTGCCAGCAGCCAAGATGCCCGGGAGGACAGCTACGAGCAGTACTTC.

As concerns this clone: The same CDR3 can be traced to other DNA sequences in this sample. The chain recombines TRBV7-3 with TRBJ2-1; tentatively, D is TRBD2 (5 bases). Germline CDR1 reads SGHTA; CDR2 reads FQGTGA. The germline V and J ends were trimmed by 5 bases and 6 bases, with 8 bases remaining between them. This CDR3 has 12 amino acids. The CDR3: CASSLSGNEQFF. The CDR3 DNA reads TGTGCCAGCAGCCTAAGCGGCAATGAGCAGTTCTTC.

CDR3 sequence: CASGKPTYEQYF. The CDR3, as DNA: TGTGCCAGCGGAAAACCAACCTACGAGCAGTACTTC. V usage is TRBV27 and J usage is TRBJ2-7; D ambiguous. This CDR3 comprises 12 residues. Looked up from germline, CDR1 is MNHEY and CDR2 is SMNVEV (reference sequence). The ends were cut back, 8 bases at V and 2 bases at J, with 10 bases in the middle.

This clone was seen only a few times. The chain combines TRBV5-1 with TRBJ2-1; 7 positions match TRBD2. CDR1 and CDR2 (germline): SGHRS, YFSETQ. This CDR3 comprises 13 residues. Trimming cost V 5 bases and J 9 bases; bases outside gene matches: 8. CDR3 nucleotides: TGCGCCAGCAGGTGGGGCGGGAGAGGTGAGCAGTTCTTC. This encodes CASRWGGRGEQFF.

The chain links TRBV29-1 to TRBJ1-4, with D uncertain. Germline CDR1 is SQVTM and CDR2 is ANQGSEA. V was clipped by 6 bases and J by 5 bases, with 10 bases between them. CDR3 size: 12 residues. The CDR3: CSVADPNEKLFF. CDR3 DNA: TGCAGCGTCGCGGACCCGAATGAAAAACTGTTTTTT.

The V and J genes are TRBV19 and TRBJ2-1, with TRBD2 matching 8 bases. This CDR3 contains 17 residues. J lost 3 bases, V lost 3 bases, and 10 bases had no gene match. CDR1 is LNHDA and CDR2 is SQIVND in the germline V gene (reference sequence). Here the CDR3 reads CASSIPRGAGGYNEQFF. The CDR3 DNA is TGTGCCAGTAGTATCCCCCGGGGGGCGGGAGGCTACAATGAGCAGTTCTTC.

The chain has TRBV30 and TRBJ1-3; D not certain. Per germline, CDR1 GTSNPN and CDR2 SVGIG (reference sequence). The V and J ends lost 0 bases and 0 bases respectively, with 6 bases between them. The CDR3 length is 14 residues. CDR3 loop: CAWSVLLSGNTIYF. CDR3 sequence (DNA): TGTGCCTGGAGTGTTCTTCTCTCTGGAAACACCATATATTTT.